What follows are 14 T cell receptor beta chains derived from one specimen sequenced in a study of neoadjuvant anti-PD-1 for oral cavity cancer. The assay was immunoSEQ multiplex PCR, and TCRdb's table has in-frame clones only and misses some. The sample gives about 5,700 clones, roughly 56% of which show up once; around 7.7% is in the top ten. Material: tumor tissue, obtained before nivolumab (anti-PD-1) treatment. These receptors all stem from a person aged 35-80 years with oral cavity squamous cell carcinoma.

This clone came up a few times. The rearrangement uses TRBV12-5 and TRBJ1-2; D gene unclear. The V and J ends lost 1 base and 8 bases respectively, with 14 bases between them. The CDR3 contains 14 residues. The germline V gene has CDR1 LGHNT and CDR2 FRNRAP. The CDR3 nucleotides read TGTGCTAGTGGTTTGGGACACATAGTGGGGGGCTACACCTTC. Its translation is CASGLGHIVGGYTF.

The chain employs TRBV5-1 and TRBJ2-7; the D gene is possibly TRBD2 (7 bases). This CDR3 is 17 amino acids long. The V gene's germline CDR1 is SGHRS and CDR2 YFSETQ. V was cut by 4 bases and J by 6 bases, with 26 bases left in between. CDR3 amino acids: CASSTASLGGAGVEQYF. The CDR3 DNA sequence: TGCGCCAGCAGCACAGCATCCCTAGGGGGTGCGGGAGTCGAGCAGTACTTC.

The chain employs TRBV5-4 and TRBJ2-6; 8 bases match TRBD1. Trimming at V came to 3 bases and at J to 0 bases, leaving 8 bases not matched to a gene. The CDR3 is 18 residues long. CDR1 is SGHNT and CDR2 is YYREEE in the germline V gene (reference sequence). CDR3 nucleotide sequence: TGTGCCAGCAGCTCATCCGGGACAGGCCCCTCTGGGGCCAACGTCCTGACTTTC. This codes for CASSSSGTGPSGANVLTF.

J is TRBJ2-3 and V is TRBV27; no firm D call. The ends were cut back, 7 bases at V and 2 bases at J, with 13 bases in the middle. The germline V gene has CDR1 MNHEY and CDR2 SMNVEV (reference sequence). CDR3 size: 14 residues. The CDR3 nucleotides read TGTGCCAGCAAGAGCCTTAAGTCCACAGATACGCAGTATTTT. Translated, it gives CASKSLKSTDTQYF.

The chain joins TRBV6-6 to TRBJ2-1; 10 nucleotides line up with TRBD1. Germline V lookup: CDR1 MNHNY, CDR2 SVGAGI (reference sequence). With 8 bases clipped from V and 9 bases from J, the junction kept 10 bases outside the gene matches. The CDR3 spans 14 residues. The CDR3 sequence is CASGRTGGNSEQFF. In DNA form, the CDR3 reads TGTGCCAGCGGCAGGACAGGGGGTAATTCTGAGCAGTTCTTC.

The chain recombines TRBV19 with TRBJ2-7; TRBD2 matches 10 bases. V shed 3 bases, J shed 0 bases, and the junction held 11 bases outside the gene matches. The CDR3 length is 18 residues. Per germline, CDR1 LNHDA and CDR2 SQIVND (reference sequence). Here the CDR3 reads CASSIGASGGPLSYEQYF. The DNA of the CDR3 is TGTGCCAGTAGTATCGGGGCTAGCGGGGGCCCTCTCTCCTACGAGCAGTACTTC.

J is TRBJ2-7 and V is TRBV28; 7 positions match TRBD2. V was clipped by 3 bases and J by 4 bases; unmatched bases: 0. CDR1 is MDHEN, CDR2 SYDVKM, per germline. This CDR3 has 12 residues. As DNA, the CDR3 is TGTGCCAGCAGTTTGGGGGGGTACGAGCAGTACTTC. Translated, it gives CASSLGGYEQYF.

The rearrangement joins TRBV28 to TRBJ2-4, with 8 positions matching TRBD1. In germline, CDR1 is MDHEN, CDR2 SYDVKM. V was clipped by 6 bases and J by 0 bases; unmatched bases: 7. The CDR3 extends over 16 amino acids. CDR3 sequence reads: CASSPTGVLAKNIQYF. The CDR3 nucleotides read TGTGCCAGCAGCCCGACAGGGGTCTTAGCCAAAAACATTCAGTACTTC.

The V gene is TRBV2, the J gene TRBJ2-3, with TRBD1 as a possible D gene (6 bases). The CDR3 sequence is 15 residues long. V was clipped by 4 bases and J by 0 bases, with 11 bases between them. Germline lookup yields CDR1 SNHLY and CDR2 FYNNEI. CDR3 in amino acids: CASSGVDRSTDTQYF. The DNA of the CDR3 is TGTGCCAGCAGTGGAGTGGACAGAAGCACAGATACGCAGTATTTT.

The V gene is TRBV19, the J gene TRBJ1-4; 7 positions agree with TRBD1. Trimming at V came to 10 bases and at J to 0 bases, leaving 14 bases not matched to a gene. Germline V gene data show CDR1 as LNHDA and CDR2 as SQIVND (reference sequence). The CDR3 has 17 residues. In DNA, the CDR3 is TGTGCCACCTCCGGGACAGCGATCTACTCAACTAATGAAAAACTGTTTTTT. Translating it yields CATSGTAIYSTNEKLFF.

The rearrangement joins TRBV30 to TRBJ2-1; D is possibly TRBD1 or TRBD2 (5 bases each). Germline V gene sequence: CDR1 GTSNPN, CDR2 SVGIG (reference sequence). Trimming removed 8 bases from V and 2 bases from J, with 22 bases in between. The CDR3 runs 16 residues. The CDR3 here is CAGTSIIAEPYNEQFF. As DNA, the CDR3 is TGTGCCGGGACCTCAATAATAGCAGAGCCCTACAATGAGCAGTTCTTC. Together with reference TRBV30 and TRBJ2-1, the CDR3 gives the full variable domain: SQTIHQWPATLVQPVGSPLSLECTVEGTSNPNLYWYRQAAGRGLQLLFYSVGIGQISSEVPQNLSASRPQDRQFILSSKKLLLSDSGFYLCAGTSIIAEPYNEQFFGPGTRLTVL.

This clone showed up just a few times. The chain links TRBV25-1 to TRBJ1-5; no definite D call. CDR1 is MGHDK and CDR2 is SYGVNS in the germline V gene. This CDR3 spans 15 amino acids. Between the trimmed V and J ends, which lost 10 bases and 10 bases, there was a span of 26 bases. The DNA for the CDR3 is TGTGCCACGCTAACTGGAGGTCTCTTACGACGACCCCAGCATTTT. Its translation: CATLTGGLLRRPQHF.

This clone was counted between two and nine times. The chain combines TRBV11-2 with TRBJ1-1; a weak D match, TRBD1 (5 bases). Trimming removed 0 bases at V and 7 bases at J, with 12 bases between. The germline V gene encodes CDR1 SGHAT and CDR2 FQNNGV. This CDR3 region has 14 residues. The chain's CDR3 is CASSLDPGSGEAFF. DNA of the CDR3: TGTGCCAGCAGCTTAGATCCAGGGTCGGGTGAAGCTTTCTTT. Complete variable domain (other parts from reference TRBV11-2 and TRBJ1-1): EAGVAQSPRYKIIEKRQSVAFWCNPISGHATLYWYQQILGQGPKLLIQFQNNGVVDDSQLPKDRFSAERLKGVDSTLKIQPAKLEDSAVYLCASSLDPGSGEAFFGQGTRLTVV.

This clone was observed a handful of times. The rearrangement uses TRBV7-9 and TRBJ2-2, with TRBD2 as a possible D gene (5 bases). The CDR3 spans 13 residues. Germline V gives CDR1 SEHNR, CDR2 FQNEAQ (reference sequence). V shed 5 bases and J shed 4 bases, with 8 bases lying between them. CDR3 region: CASSPTSTGELFF. The CDR3 DNA reads as TGTGCCAGCAGCCCCACTAGCACCGGGGAGCTGTTTTTT.